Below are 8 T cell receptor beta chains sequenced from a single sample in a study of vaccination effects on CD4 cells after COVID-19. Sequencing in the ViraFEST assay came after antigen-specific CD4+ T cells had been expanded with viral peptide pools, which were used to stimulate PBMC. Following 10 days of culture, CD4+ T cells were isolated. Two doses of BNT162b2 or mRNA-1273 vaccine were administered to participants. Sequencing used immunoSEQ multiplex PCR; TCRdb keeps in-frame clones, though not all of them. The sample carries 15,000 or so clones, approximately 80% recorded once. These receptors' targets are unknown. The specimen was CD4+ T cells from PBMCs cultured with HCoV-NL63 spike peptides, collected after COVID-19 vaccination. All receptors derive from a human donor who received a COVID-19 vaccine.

The CDR3 protein is CASSPSGQLFF. As DNA, the CDR3 is TGTGCCAGTAGTCCCTCGGGACAGCTGTTCTTC. V is TRBV19 and J is TRBJ2-1, with 7 bases lining up with TRBD1. V was pared by 5 bases and J by 15 bases, with 7 bases of the junction left unmatched. Germline CDR1 is LNHDA and CDR2 is SQIVND (reference sequence). The CDR3 is 11 residues long.

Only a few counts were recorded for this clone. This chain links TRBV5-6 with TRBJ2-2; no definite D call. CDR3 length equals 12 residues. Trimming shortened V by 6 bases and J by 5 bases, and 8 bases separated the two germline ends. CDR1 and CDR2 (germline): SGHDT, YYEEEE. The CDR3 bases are TGTGCCAGCACCTGGGGAACCGGGGAGCTGTTTTTT. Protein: CASTWGTGELFF.

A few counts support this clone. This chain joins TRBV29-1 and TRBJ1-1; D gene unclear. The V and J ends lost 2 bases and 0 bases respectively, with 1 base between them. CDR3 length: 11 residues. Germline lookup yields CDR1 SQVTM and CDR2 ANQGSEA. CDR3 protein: CSVELNTEAFF. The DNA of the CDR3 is TGCAGCGTTGAACTGAACACTGAAGCTTTCTTT.

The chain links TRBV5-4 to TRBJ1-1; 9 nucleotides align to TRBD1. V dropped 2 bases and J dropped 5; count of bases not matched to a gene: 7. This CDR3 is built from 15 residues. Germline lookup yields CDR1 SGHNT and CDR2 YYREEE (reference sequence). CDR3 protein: CASSLQGAGGTEAFF. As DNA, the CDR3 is TGTGCCAGCAGCTTACAGGGGGCAGGGGGGACTGAAGCTTTCTTT.

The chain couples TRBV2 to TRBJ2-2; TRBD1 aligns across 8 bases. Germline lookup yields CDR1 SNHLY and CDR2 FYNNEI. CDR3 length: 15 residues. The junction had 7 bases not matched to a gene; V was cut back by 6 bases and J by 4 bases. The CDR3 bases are TGTGCCAGCAGGCTAGACAGGGGAGGCACCGGGGAGCTGTTTTTT. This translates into CASRLDRGGTGELFF.

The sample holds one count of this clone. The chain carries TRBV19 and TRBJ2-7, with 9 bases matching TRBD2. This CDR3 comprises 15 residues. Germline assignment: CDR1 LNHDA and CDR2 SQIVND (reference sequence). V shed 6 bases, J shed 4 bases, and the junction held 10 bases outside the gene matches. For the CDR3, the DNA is TGTGCCAGTAGAAAGAATAGCGGGAGTACGTACGAGCAGTACTTC. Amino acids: CASRKNSGSTYEQYF.

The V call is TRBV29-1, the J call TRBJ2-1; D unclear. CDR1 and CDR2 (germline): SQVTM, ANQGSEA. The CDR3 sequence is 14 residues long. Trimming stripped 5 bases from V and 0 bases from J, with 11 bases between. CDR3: CSVISLSSYNEQFF. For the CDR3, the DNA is TGCAGCGTTATTAGCCTGAGCTCCTACAATGAGCAGTTCTTC.

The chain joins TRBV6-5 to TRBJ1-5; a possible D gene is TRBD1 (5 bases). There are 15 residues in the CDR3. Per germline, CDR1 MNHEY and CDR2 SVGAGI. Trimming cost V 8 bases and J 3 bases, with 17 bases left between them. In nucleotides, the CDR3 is TGTGCCAGCGGATTGACGGACAATTTCAATCAGCCCCAGCATTTT. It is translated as CASGLTDNFNQPQHF.